A selection of T cell receptor beta chains follows, all from one sample in a study of blood T cells in healthy people across ages. TCRdb re-analysed the 5' RACE reads in MiXCR, keeping a single row per CDR3 protein. The profile shows about a million distinct CDR3 sequences, 45% to 50% of them singletons. Sequenced input: blood. The receptors come from a man aged 30-40 years in good health. The CDR3 runs from the conserved cysteine through the conserved F or W. A D gene is named only where the DNA matches it firmly. Some rows mark clone size as missing; the rest say once, few, many or name a class of expanded clone.

TRBV29-1	TRBJ2-1	.	.	TGCAGCGTTATTATCCGAGGATTTCCTGAGCAGTTCTTC	CSVIIRGFPEQFF
TRBV7-9	TRBJ2-7	few	TRBD1	TGTGCCAGCAGCAAACCGGGACAGCCCTACGAGCAGTACTTC	CASSKPGQPYEQYF
TRBV6-5	TRBJ2-3	few	.	TGTGCCAGCAGTTACTCGATGGGGTACGATACGCAGTATTTT	CASSYSMGYDTQYF
TRBV19	TRBJ2-7	.	TRBD2	TGTGCCGGTAGTGCACTAGCGGGGGAAACCTACGAGCAGTACTTC	CAGSALAGETYEQYF
TRBV3-1	TRBJ2-1	.	.	TGTGCCAACAGCCCGTCGCAGGGGCGCGGGCAGTTCTTC	CANSPSQGRGQFF
TRBV9	TRBJ2-3	few	TRBD2	TGTGCCAGCAGCGTAGCGGGGACTAGTAAAAATACGCAGTATTTT	CASSVAGTSKNTQYF
TRBV7-2	TRBJ1-6	.	.	TGTGCCAGCAGCTTATCTCAGGGATGGAATTCACCCCTCCACTTT	CASSLSQGWNSPLHF
TRBV4-1	TRBJ2-7	.	TRBD1	TGCGCCAGCAGCCAGGCACAGGGACAGTCTGCCTACGAGCAGTACTTC	CASSQAQGQSAYEQYF
TRBV6-2/TRBV6-3	TRBJ2-5	few	TRBD2	TGTGCCAGCAGTCGAATTCCGGGACTAGCGGCCCAAGAGACCCAGTACTTC	CASSRIPGLAAQETQYF
TRBV20-1	TRBJ2-7	once	TRBD2	TGCAGTGCCCATAGCGGGGGGGCAACCTACGAGCAGTACTTC	CSAHSGGATYEQYF
TRBV5-1	TRBJ2-3	.	.	TGCGCCAGTAAGGAGGCGAGCGTCGAAGATACGCAGTATTTT	CASKEASVEDTQYF
TRBV12-3/TRBV12-4	TRBJ1-2	.	.	TGTGCCAGCAGTCCAGGGGCAGTTGACTATGGCTACACCTTC	CASSPGAVDYGYTF
TRBV10-3	TRBJ1-2	.	TRBD1	TGTGCCATCAGTGACGGGACAGACAAATTTTATGGCTACACCTTC	CAISDGTDKFYGYTF
TRBV2	TRBJ2-1	.	.	TGTGCCAGCAGTGAAGCGCAGACCGGCGAGAATGAGCAGTTCTTC	CASSEAQTGENEQFF
TRBV20-1	TRBJ2-7	.	TRBD2	TGCAGTGCTGTCGACCGAGCGGGAGATTTCTACGAGCAGTACTTC	CSAVDRAGDFYEQYF
TRBV20-1	TRBJ2-3	.	.	TGCAGTGCTAGTCGGGCTAGCTCAGATACGCAGTATTTT	CSASRASSDTQYF
TRBV27	TRBJ2-7	few	.	TGTGCCAGCAGTGATCAGGGGTACAAATCCTACGAGCAGTACTTC	CASSDQGYKSYEQYF
TRBV27	TRBJ2-3	.	.	TGTGCCAGCAGTTCGAATAGCGGACCCACGAATACGCAGTATTTT	CASSSNSGPTNTQYF
TRBV24-1	TRBJ2-1	.	.	TGTGCCACCAGTGATAACCGGAGGACAGTAAATGAGCAGTTCTTC	CATSDNRRTVNEQFF
TRBV7-7	TRBJ2-2	.	.	TGTGCTAGCAGCTTAGCCGAACCCGGGGAGCTGTTTTTT	CASSLAEPGELFF
TRBV5-1	TRBJ2-1	.	.	TGCGCCAGCAGGGCCGGACAACCCTACAATGAGCAGTTCTTC	CASRAGQPYNEQFF
TRBV20-1	TRBJ1-2	.	.	TGCAGTGGGCGGCCAGGGGAACGGTATGGTGGCTACACCTTC	CSGRPGERYGGYTF
TRBV5-6	TRBJ1-2	.	TRBD1	TGTGCCAGCAGAGCCGAGACAGGGAGTGAAGCAAACTATGGCTACACCTTC	CASRAETGSEANYGYTF
TRBV6-4	TRBJ2-1	few	.	TGTGCCAGCAGCCCTGCACAGGGTACCTACAATGAGCAGTTCTTC	CASSPAQGTYNEQFF
TRBV25-1	TRBJ2-5	.	TRBD2	TGTGCCAGCAGTGCTCGGACTAGCGGGGACAAAGAGACCCAGTACTTC	CASSARTSGDKETQYF
TRBV4-1	TRBJ2-5	.	.	TGCGCCAGCAGCCATCCCCCCCCACAAGAGACCCAGTACTTC	CASSHPPPQETQYF
TRBV20-1	TRBJ2-3	few	.	TGCAGTGCTAGAGTCGCGGGACGTCTTAGCACAGATACGCAGTATTTT	CSARVAGRLSTDTQYF
TRBV7-9	TRBJ1-5	.	.	TGTGCCAGCAGCTTAGCGTCTGGGGCAGGCAATCAGCCCCAGCATTTT	CASSLASGAGNQPQHF
TRBV29-1	TRBJ2-3	.	TRBD1	TGCAGCGATGACGTCCGAGGACAGGGGCCCACAGATACGCAGTATTTT	CSDDVRGQGPTDTQYF
TRBV6-2/TRBV6-3	TRBJ2-7	.	TRBD1	TGTGCCAGCAGTTTTGAGACAGGGCTTCCCCTCTACGAGCAGTACTTC	CASSFETGLPLYEQYF
TRBV12-3/TRBV12-4	TRBJ2-3	.	.	TGTGCCAGCAGCACGACAGTCACAGATACGCAGTATTTT	CASSTTVTDTQYF
TRBV7-9	TRBJ2-7	few	TRBD1	TGTGCCAGCAGCGCCCGGGACAGCCCCTACGAGCAGTACTTC	CASSARDSPYEQYF
TRBV4-3	TRBJ1-2	.	TRBD1	TGCGCCAGCAGCCAAGAAACAGGGGTTGGGGGCTACACCTTC	CASSQETGVGGYTF
TRBV6-2/TRBV6-3	TRBJ2-3	.	.	TGTGCCAGCAGTTACGTAGCGAGGAGACCCGGGACTACAGATACGCAGTATTTT	CASSYVARRPGTTDTQYF
TRBV4-2	TRBJ2-3	.	.	TGTGCCAGCAGCCAAGGGTTCGGGGATTCTAGCACAGATACGCAGTATTTT	CASSQGFGDSSTDTQYF
TRBV6-4	TRBJ1-1	.	.	TGTGCCAGCTGGCTCCATGGCACTGAAGCTTTCTTT	CASWLHGTEAFF
TRBV3-1	TRBJ2-5	.	TRBD2	TGTGCCAGCAGCCGAAAAGCGGGGGAGAAAGAGACCCAGTACTTC	CASSRKAGEKETQYF
TRBV9	TRBJ1-4	.	.	TGTGCCAGCAGCCCCGTTGGGGATGAAAAACTGTTTTTT	CASSPVGDEKLFF
TRBV6-6	TRBJ2-5	.	.	TGTGCCAGCAGTACCCGCAGGGGAAACCAAGAGACCCAGTACTTC	CASSTRRGNQETQYF
TRBV7-2	TRBJ1-2	.	.	TGTGCCAGCAGCTTAGATTGGTCGCGGGGCTACACCTTC	CASSLDWSRGYTF
TRBV19	TRBJ2-1	.	.	TGTGCCAGTAGTACAGATGACGGGGGCTACAATGAGCAGTTCTTC	CASSTDDGGYNEQFF
TRBV5-1	TRBJ2-3	once	.	TGCGCCAGCGGCAGACAAACCACAGATACGCAGTATTTT	CASGRQTTDTQYF
TRBV6-5	TRBJ2-7	.	.	TGTGCCAGCAGTTTGGGGGGATCGCACTACGAGCAGTACTTC	CASSLGGSHYEQYF
TRBV20-1	TRBJ2-1	.	TRBD2	TGCAGTGCCAAGATGGCTAGCGGGGGGGCCTACAATGAGCAGTTCTTC	CSAKMASGGAYNEQFF
TRBV7-9	TRBJ1-1	.	.	TGTGCCAGCAGCGGAATCGGGACTCTGAACACTGAAGCTTTCTTT	CASSGIGTLNTEAFF
TRBV28	TRBJ2-6	.	.	TGTGCCAGTGTTCCTGGGGGGATCTCTGGGGCCAACGTCCTGACTTTC	CASVPGGISGANVLTF
TRBV4-1	TRBJ1-1	.	.	TGCGCCAGCAGCCAATCCGGTATCATGAACACTGAAGCTTTCTTT	CASSQSGIMNTEAFF
TRBV2	TRBJ1-4	few	TRBD1	TGTGCCAGCAGTGCCAGGGGGCCCTCAACTAATGAAAAACTGTTTTTT	CASSARGPSTNEKLFF